A selection of T cell receptor beta chains follows, all from one sample in a study of blood T cell repertoires in COVID-19. Generated by immunoSEQ multiplex PCR, the TCRdb table keeps only in-frame clones and is missing some. The sample includes about 260,000 clones, 84% of them seen just once. Sequenced sample: peripheral blood. The receptor set was obtained from a human donor in a cohort sampled during active COVID-19. The CDR3 runs from the conserved cysteine through the conserved F or W. Fields, in order: D gene, J gene, clone size, V gene, CDR3 protein, CDR3 DNA. A D gene is named only where the DNA matches it firmly. For some rows the clone size is stated as once, few or many, or as a class when expanded; others skip it.

D: -
J: TRBJ2-5
size: once
V: TRBV5-1
CDR3: CASSLGGFEETQYF
DNA: TGCGCCAGCAGCTTGGGAGGGTTTGAGGAGACCCAGTACTTC

D: TRBD2
J: TRBJ2-2
size: -
V: TRBV4-2
CDR3: CASSQDDTGGPSTGELFF
DNA: TGTGCCAGCAGCCAAGATGATACGGGGGGGCCGAGCACCGGGGAGCTGTTTTTT

D: -
J: TRBJ2-7
size: -
V: TRBV27
CDR3: CASSSRAMWVADEQYF
DNA: TGTGCCAGCAGTTCCCGAGCGATGTGGGTGGCAGACGAGCAGTACTTC

D: TRBD1
J: TRBJ1-1
size: -
V: TRBV6-5
CDR3: CASSSDRGPTEAFF
DNA: TGTGCCAGCAGTAGCGACAGGGGTCCCACTGAAGCTTTCTTT

D: -
J: TRBJ1-6
size: -
V: TRBV27
CDR3: CASSLFFGDPGGSPLHF
DNA: TGTGCCAGCAGTTTATTCTTTGGCGATCCTGGCGGTTCACCCCTCCACTTT

D: -
J: TRBJ2-7
size: -
V: TRBV12-3/TRBV12-4
CDR3: CASSFTPGEQYF
DNA: TGTGCCAGCAGTTTTACCCCGGGCGAGCAGTACTTC

D: -
J: TRBJ2-3
size: -
V: TRBV5-1
CDR3: CASSLGGTRADTQYF
DNA: TGCGCCAGCAGCTTGGGCGGGACTCGTGCAGATACGCAGTATTTT

D: TRBD1
J: TRBJ1-1
size: -
V: TRBV29-1
CDR3: CSVDGLDREAEAFF
DNA: TGCAGCGTTGATGGATTGGACAGGGAAGCTGAAGCTTTCTTT

D: TRBD1
J: TRBJ1-1
size: -
V: TRBV6-1
CDR3: CASSELQGVGTEAFF
DNA: TGTGCCAGCAGTGAACTCCAGGGGGTCGGCACTGAAGCTTTCTTT

D: -
J: TRBJ2-2
size: few
V: TRBV5-5
CDR3: CASSLTVLSSGELFF
DNA: TGTGCCAGCAGCTTGACGGTCTTGTCCTCCGGGGAGCTGTTTTTT